One sample yielded the 31 T cell receptor beta chains listed below, sequenced in a study of CD8 T cells in ankylosing spondylitis. Findings and caveats of the study: A motif of 7 to 9 highly homologous TCR beta variants was seen as apparently characteristic of ankylosing spondylitis blood.

One entry per CDR3 protein results from TCRdb running MiXCR on the 5' RACE reads. The table has a few hundred thousand distinct CDR3 sequences, approximately 8.2% seen once. Antigens for these TCRs are unknown. The sequencing input was blood, either unsorted or a sorted T cell fraction (not recorded which). The receptor source for this set is a male donor with ankylosing spondylitis.

The gene calls are TRBV5-1 and TRBJ2-1; 10 nucleotides align to TRBD2. Germline CDR1 is SGHRS and CDR2 is YFSETQ. The CDR3 is 17 amino acids. Trimming cost V 2 bases and J 1 base; bases outside gene matches: 6. The CDR3 protein is CASSFSLAGVSYNEQFF. CDR3 nucleotide sequence: TGCGCCAGCAGCTTCTCCCTAGCGGGAGTATCCTACAATGAGCAGTTCTTC.

The J gene is TRBJ2-7, the V gene TRBV11-2; D possibly uses TRBD1 or TRBD2 (6 bases each). This CDR3 contains 15 residues. Germline CDR1 and CDR2: SGHAT and FQNNGV. Trimming pared 2 bases from V and 1 base from J, leaving 12 bases between. For the CDR3, the DNA is TGTGCCAGCAGCTTATTTAGGGGGGTATCCTACGAGCAGTACTTC. This codes for CASSLFRGVSYEQYF.

The chain is built from TRBV9 and TRBJ2-1; D perhaps matches TRBD2 (7 bases). This CDR3 comprises 17 residues. Germline V CDR1 and CDR2: SGDLS, YYNGEE. V shed 0 bases and J shed 0 bases, with 13 bases lying between them. In DNA form, the CDR3 reads TGTGCCAGCAGCGTAGGGGGGGGCCCAAGCTCCTACAATGAGCAGTTCTTC. Translating it yields CASSVGGGPSSYNEQFF. The entire variable domain, with the rest obtained from reference TRBV9 and TRBJ2-1, is as follows: DSGVTQTPKHLITATGQRVTLRCSPRSGDLSVYWYQQSLDQGLQFLIQYYNGEERAKGNILERFSAQQFPDLHSELNLSSLELGDSALYFCASSVGGGPSSYNEQFFGPGTRLTVL.

This clonotype appeared many times. The chain recombines TRBV4-1 with TRBJ2-5, with 9 nucleotides matching TRBD2. J lost 4 bases, V lost 0 bases, and 9 bases had no gene match. The CDR3 covers 17 residues. CDR1 is MGHRA, CDR2 YSYEKL, per germline. DNA for the CDR3: TGCGCCAGCAGCCAAGAAGTAGCGGGAGTATCCGGAGAGACCCAGTACTTC. Translation: CASSQEVAGVSGETQYF.

The CDR3 nucleotides read TGTGCCAGCAGTTCCTCGACTAGTTACAATGAGCAGTTCTTC. Residues: CASSSSTSYNEQFF. The rearrangement joins TRBV28 to TRBJ2-1; the D gene is possibly TRBD2 (6 bases). Germline V gene lookup returns CDR1 MDHEN and CDR2 SYDVKM. V lost 4 bases, J lost 4 bases, and 11 bases lay in between. CDR3 length: 14 residues.

The chain carries TRBV15 and TRBJ2-6; no clear D gene. CDR1 is LNHNV and CDR2 is YYDKDF in the germline V gene (reference sequence). CDR3 size: 14 residues. V was cut by 5 bases and J by 2 bases, with 7 bases left in between. The CDR3 DNA reads TGTGCCACCAGCGGCTCCCCTGGGGCCAACGTCCTGACTTTC. Translation gives CATSGSPGANVLTF. Supplemented by reference TRBV15 and TRBJ2-6, the full variable domain reads DAMVIQNPRYQVTQFGKPVTLSCSQTLNHNVMYWYQQKSSQAPKLLFHYYDKDFNNEADTPDNFQSRRPNTSFCFLDIRSPGLGDTAMYLCATSGSPGANVLTFGAGSRLTVL.

This clonotype was counted many times. The genes are TRBV20-1 and TRBJ1-3, with 8 nucleotides matching TRBD1. Germline CDR1 DFQATT, CDR2 SNEGSKA (reference sequence). Unmatched junction bases numbered 4, after V lost 3 bases and J lost 3 bases. This CDR3 comprises 14 residues. CDR3: CSARSGGLGNTIYF. In DNA form, the CDR3 reads TGCAGTGCTAGGTCAGGGGGCCTTGGAAACACCATATATTTT.

This clonotype appeared many times. The chain carries TRBV20-1 and TRBJ1-1, with 9 positions matching TRBD1. V lost 5 bases, J lost 6 bases, and 10 bases stayed unmatched. The CDR3 spans 14 residues. Germline lookup yields CDR1 DFQATT and CDR2 SNEGSKA (reference sequence). The CDR3: CSALGDRVLPEAFF. The CDR3 DNA reads as TGCAGTGCTTTGGGGGACAGGGTCCTCCCTGAAGCTTTCTTT.

This clonotype was seen at least ten times. This sequence joins TRBV12-3 or TRBV12-4 and TRBJ2-7; maybe TRBD1 (5 bases). V was cut by 5 bases and J by 2 bases, with 10 bases left in between. The CDR3 spans 13 residues. CDR3 residues: CASSLQGTYEQYF. CDR3 bases: TGTGCCAGCAGTCTCCAGGGTACCTACGAGCAGTACTTC.

The sample holds a few counts of this clonotype. This chain links TRBV3-1 with TRBJ2-3, with D tentatively TRBD1 (5 bases). V was cut by 1 base and J by 4 bases, with 12 bases left in between. The CDR3 totals 15 residues. Germline CDR1 is LGHDT and CDR2 is YNNKEL (reference sequence). The CDR3 DNA is TGTGCCAGCAGCCAAGGCAGGGTATCGGCAGATACGCAGTATTTT. As protein: CASSQGRVSADTQYF.

This clonotype was picked up many times. The chain has TRBV27 and TRBJ2-2, with D hard to call. Per the germline V gene, CDR1 is MNHEY and CDR2 is SMNVEV (reference sequence). The CDR3 contains 14 residues. The germline V and J ends were trimmed by 6 bases and 7 bases, with 15 bases remaining between them. The CDR3 nucleotides are TGTGCCAGCAGCCTGCGGCCCCCTTTCGGGGAGCTGTTTTTT. As protein: CASSLRPPFGELFF.

The chain couples TRBV4-3 to TRBJ1-4, with D maybe TRBD1 (6 bases). Germline V gene data show CDR1 as LGHNA and CDR2 as YSLEER. The CDR3 is made up of 15 amino acids. Trimming took off 1 base at V and 8 bases at J, with 14 bases between the two ends. CDR3 nucleotide sequence: TGCGCCAGCAGCCAAGCATTGCGACAGGAAGAAAAACTGTTTTTT. This translates into CASSQALRQEEKLFF.

The chain couples TRBV19 to TRBJ1-2; 7 bases line up with TRBD1. Germline V gene sequence: CDR1 LNHDA, CDR2 SQIVND (reference sequence). With 11 bases clipped from V and 5 bases from J, the junction kept 8 bases outside the gene matches. The CDR3 has 12 residues. For the CDR3, the DNA is TGTGCCGCTCAGGGACAGAAGTATGGCTACACCTTC. Protein: CAAQGQKYGYTF.

In this sample, this clonotype turned up a few times. The chain combines TRBV29-1 with TRBJ2-2, with TRBD1 matching 8 bases. This CDR3 has 16 amino acids. The germline gives CDR1 SQVTM, CDR2 ANQGSEA. Trimming at V came to 6 bases and at J to 6 bases, leaving 15 bases not matched to a gene. The CDR3 DNA follows: TGCAGCGTGAGAACCGGGACAGGCTATACTCCCGGGGAGCTGTTTTTT. Its translation: CSVRTGTGYTPGELFF.

The chain has TRBV20-1 and TRBJ2-7; 10 bases align to TRBD2. This CDR3 contains 16 residues. Per the germline V gene, CDR1 is DFQATT and CDR2 is SNEGSKA (reference sequence). The ends lost 3 bases at V and 5 bases at J; junction bases unmatched: 13. The CDR3 DNA reads TGCAGTGCTAGCGGAGCGGGAGGGCCTGTAGTCCACGAGCAGTACTTC. It encodes CSASGAGGPVVHEQYF.

This clonotype was detected many times. This chain's CDR3 is CASSQDEAGEQFF. The CDR3 DNA reads TGTGCCAGCAGCCAAGACGAAGCGGGGGAGCAGTTCTTC. This rearrangement joins TRBV3-1 to TRBJ2-1; the match to TRBD2 covers 7 bases. Trimming removed 0 bases from V and 10 bases from J; junction bases left unmatched: 3. The germline CDR1 and CDR2 sequences are LGHDT and YNNKEL (reference sequence). The CDR3 has 13 residues.

This clonotype was counted only a few times. The chain has TRBV4-1 and TRBJ2-6; TRBD1 matches at 11 bases. The length of the CDR3 is 22 residues. After removal of 3 bases from V and 0 bases from J, the junction contained 16 bases not matched to a gene. In germline, CDR1 is MGHRA, CDR2 YSYEKL. CDR3 DNA: TGCGCCAGCAGCCAGGATTTCCGGGACAGGGGGTTTTCAGGCTCTGGGGCCAACGTCCTGACTTTC. Translating it yields CASSQDFRDRGFSGSGANVLTF.

The rearrangement links TRBV5-1 to TRBJ2-1; 11 bases align to TRBD1. This CDR3 has 15 residues. Per germline, CDR1 SGHRS and CDR2 YFSETQ. After removal of 4 bases from V and 7 bases from J, the junction contained 7 bases not matched to a gene. CDR3 in amino acids: CASSLDRGHGNEQFF. In nucleotides, the CDR3 is TGCGCCAGCAGCCTGGACAGGGGGCATGGGAATGAGCAGTTCTTC.

The chain recombines TRBV11-1 with TRBJ2-3; TRBD2 aligns across 7 bases. From germline, CDR1 is SGHAT and CDR2 FQDESV (reference sequence). The CDR3 runs to 16 residues. V gave up 0 bases and J gave up 9 bases; unmatched junction bases: 12. CDR3 DNA: TGTGCCAGCAGCTTAGCGCGGCGGGAGCGCGGTGGAACGCAGTATTTT. Encoded protein: CASSLARRERGGTQYF.

The sample holds a few counts of this clonotype. In nucleotides, the CDR3 is TGTGCCAGCAGCTTAACGGGAGATACGCAGTATTTT. It codes for CASSLTGDTQYF. The chain couples TRBV7-2 to TRBJ2-3; no firm D call. The germline V gene has CDR1 SGHTA and CDR2 FQGNSA. Deletions cut 2 bases from V and 5 bases from J, with 5 bases between. This CDR3 comprises 12 residues.

This clonotype has only a few counts. A much bigger clone sits one base away, suggesting this may be a read error. V gene TRBV2 combines with J gene TRBJ2-3; D not certain. Germline CDR1 and CDR2: SNHLY and FYNNEI. Trimming removed 5 bases at V and 1 base at J, with 4 bases between. This CDR3 comprises 12 residues. The CDR3 here is CASSIRTDTQYF. CDR3 in DNA: TGTGCCAGCAGTATCCGCACAGATACGCAGTATTTT.

This clonotype appeared a few times. V and J are TRBV20-1 and TRBJ2-7, with 9 bases fitting TRBD1. V lost 1 base to trimming and J lost 5 bases; unmatched junction nucleotides: 9. The V gene's germline CDR1 is DFQATT and CDR2 SNEGSKA (reference sequence). CDR3 length: 15 amino acids. The CDR3 DNA sequence: TGCAGTGCTAGAGGCCCGGGACAGGGTGTCGACGAGCAGTACTTC. Translating gives CSARGPGQGVDEQYF.

This chain joins TRBV6-2 or TRBV6-3 and TRBJ2-1, with TRBD2 as a possible D gene (6 bases). The ends were cut back, 8 bases at V and 3 bases at J, with 23 bases in the middle. This CDR3 has 17 amino acids. The germline CDR1 and CDR2 sequences are MNHEY and SVGEGT. Here the CDR3 reads CASETSFGGQGYNEQFF. In DNA form, the CDR3 reads TGTGCCAGCGAGACCTCCTTCGGGGGTCAAGGCTACAATGAGCAGTTCTTC.

V gene TRBV5-1 combines with J gene TRBJ2-1; perhaps TRBD1 as D (5 bases). The CDR3 contains 13 residues. Trimming left V 5 bases short and J 3 bases short, with 9 bases between. Germline assignment: CDR1 SGHRS and CDR2 YFSETQ. The CDR3, as DNA: TGCGCCAGCAGTATAGGGGTCTACAATGAGCAGTTCTTC. Translating gives CASSIGVYNEQFF.

This chain joins TRBV29-1 and TRBJ2-7; tentatively, D is TRBD2 (6 bases). V shed 6 bases and J shed 3 bases, with 15 bases lying between them. This CDR3 has 13 residues. Germline-derived CDR1 and CDR2 are SQVTM and ANQGSEA. CDR3 amino acids: CSVGGVALYEQYF. Here the CDR3 DNA reads TGCAGCGTGGGGGGAGTCGCCCTCTACGAGCAGTACTTC.

In this sample, this clonotype turned up many times. This sequence joins TRBV12-3 or TRBV12-4 and TRBJ1-1; D uncertain. The CDR3 runs 15 residues. The V end was cut by 6 bases, the J end by 4 bases, with 18 bases between. CDR3 in amino acids: CASSSRATGSTEAFF. The CDR3 bases are TGTGCCAGCAGCAGTCGAGCTACGGGGAGCACTGAAGCTTTCTTT.

Ten or more counts support this clonotype. A junction end diverges from the germline sequence, so it may reflect a read error. The genes are TRBV7-7 and TRBJ2-1; the D gene is possibly TRBD2 (6 bases). CDR3 length: 16 amino acids. Germline assignment: CDR1 SSHAT and CDR2 FNYEAQ (reference sequence). CDR3 loop: CASSPLEAGVHNEQFF. CDR3 coding DNA: TGTGCTAGCAGCCCCCTGGAAGCGGGTGTTCACAATGAGCAGTTCTTC.

Ten or more counts support this clonotype. This chain connects TRBV5-6 to TRBJ1-1; D is ambiguous. Trimming removed 2 bases at V and 4 bases at J, with 12 bases between. From germline, CDR1 is SGHDT and CDR2 YYEEEE. This CDR3 is 14 amino acids long. CDR3: CASSFRFGITEAFF. The CDR3 DNA sequence: TGTGCCAGCAGCTTCCGATTCGGGATCACTGAAGCTTTCTTT.

This clonotype was counted at least ten times. The chain joins TRBV20-1 to TRBJ2-7; D is perhaps TRBD1 (6 bases). Germline values: CDR1 DFQATT, CDR2 SNEGSKA (reference sequence). There are 11 residues in the CDR3. V dropped 8 bases and J dropped 5 bases, with 13 bases sitting between them. The CDR3 DNA is TGCAGTAGGGGGATCGCAAACGAGCAGTACTTC. It yields the protein CSRGIANEQYF.

This clonotype appeared a few times. V gene TRBV20-1 combines with J gene TRBJ2-7, with D tentatively TRBD2 (6 bases). The V end lost 3 bases, the J end lost 4 bases, and 10 bases lay between the germline ends. Germline CDR1 reads DFQATT; CDR2 reads SNEGSKA (reference sequence). The CDR3 has 12 amino acids. The CDR3 sequence: CSARAGRYEQYF. The CDR3 DNA follows: TGCAGTGCTAGGGCGGGGCGGTACGAGCAGTACTTC.

This clonotype was seen repeatedly, ten times or more. V and J are TRBV12-3 or TRBV12-4 and TRBJ1-3; D call uncertain. The CDR3 totals 15 residues. V was clipped by 5 bases and J by 0 bases, with 11 bases between them. The CDR3 loop is CASSAGLYSGNTIYF. CDR3 DNA sequence: TGTGCCAGCAGTGCCGGGTTGTACTCTGGAAACACCATATATTTT.